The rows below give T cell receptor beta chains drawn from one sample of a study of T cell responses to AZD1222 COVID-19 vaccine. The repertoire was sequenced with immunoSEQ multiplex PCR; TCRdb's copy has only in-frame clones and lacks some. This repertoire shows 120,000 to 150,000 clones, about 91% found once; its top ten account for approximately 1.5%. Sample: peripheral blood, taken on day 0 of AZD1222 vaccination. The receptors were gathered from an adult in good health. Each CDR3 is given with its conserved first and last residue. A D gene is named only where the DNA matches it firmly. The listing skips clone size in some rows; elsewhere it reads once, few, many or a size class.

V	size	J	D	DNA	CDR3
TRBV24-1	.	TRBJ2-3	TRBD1	TGTGCCACCAGTGATTCCAGGGGGATTACAGATACGCAGTATTTT	CATSDSRGITDTQYF
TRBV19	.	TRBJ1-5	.	TGTGCCAGTACCGATTTCACGGGGACCAATCAGCCCCAGCATTTT	CASTDFTGTNQPQHF
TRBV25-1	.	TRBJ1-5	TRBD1	TGTGCCAGCAGCGAACCCAAACCGACAGGGCATTCTAATCAGCCCCAGCATTTT	CASSEPKPTGHSNQPQHF
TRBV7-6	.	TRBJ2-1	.	TGTGCCAGCAGCCCGACAAATAGCGGAGTTCCCAATGAGCAGTTCTTC	CASSPTNSGVPNEQFF
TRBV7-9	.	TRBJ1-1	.	TGTGCCAGCAGCTTAGTGGGCGGGATCACTGAAGCTTTCTTT	CASSLVGGITEAFF
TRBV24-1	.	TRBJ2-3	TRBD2	TGTGCCACCAGTGATTCTACGACTAGCGGCACAGATACGCAGTATTTT	CATSDSTTSGTDTQYF
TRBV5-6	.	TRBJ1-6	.	TGTGCCAGCAGCTTGGGACTGGAATCACCCCTCCACTTT	CASSLGLESPLHF
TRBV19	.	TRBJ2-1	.	TGTGCCAGTAGTATAGTCGGGACACACTACAATGAGCAGTTCTTC	CASSIVGTHYNEQFF
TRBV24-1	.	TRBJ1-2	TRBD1	TGTGCCACCAGTGACTCCTGGGCCGGGACAGACAACTATGGCTACACCTTC	CATSDSWAGTDNYGYTF
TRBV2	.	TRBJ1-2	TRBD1	TGTGCCAGCAGCGGTAGTCGGGACAGCATCTATGGCTACACCTTC	CASSGSRDSIYGYTF
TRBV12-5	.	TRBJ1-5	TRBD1	TGTGCTAGTGGTTTGGTACTAGGGACAGAGACTTACGATAGCAATCAGCCCCAGCATTTT	CASGLVLGTETYDSNQPQHF
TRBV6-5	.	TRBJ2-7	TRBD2	TGTGCCAGCAGTTCCGCGGGGGGGCTAGGCTACGAGCAGTACTTC	CASSSAGGLGYEQYF
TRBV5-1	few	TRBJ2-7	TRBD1	TGCGCCAGCAGCTTAACCGGGACAGGGGTATACGAGCAGTACTTC	CASSLTGTGVYEQYF
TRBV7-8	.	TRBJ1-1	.	TGTGCCAGCAGCTTAGGGGCGGGCCGGGCACACACTGAAGCTTTCTTT	CASSLGAGRAHTEAFF
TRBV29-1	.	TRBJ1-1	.	TGCAGCGTTGACAGGGGTAATGAAGCTTTCTTT	CSVDRGNEAFF
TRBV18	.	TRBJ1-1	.	TGTGCCAGCTCACCAGGGGGGATCCTGCCCACTGAAGCTTTCTTT	CASSPGGILPTEAFF
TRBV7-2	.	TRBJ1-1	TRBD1	TGTGCCAGCAGTAACAGGGGCAGCACTGAAGCTTTCTTT	CASSNRGSTEAFF
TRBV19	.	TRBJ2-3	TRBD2	TGTGCCAGTAGTATAACTAGCGGGAGAATTAGCACAGATACGCAGTATTTT	CASSITSGRISTDTQYF
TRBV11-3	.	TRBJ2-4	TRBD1	TGTGCCAGCTCCCCCTGGGCCTCACAGGGGAACATTCAGTACTTC	CASSPWASQGNIQYF
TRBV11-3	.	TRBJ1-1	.	TGTGCCAGCAGCTTAAGAGGGGAAGCTTTCTTT	CASSLRGEAFF
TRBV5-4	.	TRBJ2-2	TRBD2	TGTGCCAGCAGCTGGGGACTAGCGGGCACCGGGGAGCTGTTTTTT	CASSWGLAGTGELFF
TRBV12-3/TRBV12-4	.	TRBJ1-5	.	TGTGCCAGCAGTTTAGGGCGTCATCAGCCCCAGCATTTT	CASSLGRHQPQHF